The rows below give T cell receptor beta chains drawn from one sample of a study of T cell responses to AZD1222 COVID-19 vaccine. Data came from immunoSEQ multiplex PCR; TCRdb stores just in-frame clones and leaves some out. The data contain over 45,000 clones, about 91% of them singletons. The specimen comprised peripheral blood, sampled 28 days after the second AZD1222 dose. All receptors come from an adult who received the AZD1222 COVID-19 vaccine. The CDR3 runs from the conserved cysteine through the conserved F or W. Fields, in order: V gene, clone size, J gene, D gene, CDR3 protein, CDR3 DNA. The D gene is left open where the match is weak. Where a row states a size, it is once, few, many or the class of an expanded clone; other rows omit it.

V: TRBV6-5; size: .; J: TRBJ2-2; D: .; CDR3: CASTDGNTGELFF; DNA: TGTGCCAGCACCGACGGGAACACCGGGGAGCTGTTTTTT
V: TRBV19; size: few; J: TRBJ1-4; D: .; CDR3: CASSIVAGSNEKLFF; DNA: TGTGCCAGTAGTATAGTCGCGGGGAGTAATGAAAAACTGTTTTTT
V: TRBV7-2; size: .; J: TRBJ2-1; D: TRBD1; CDR3: CASSLTGAHEQFF; DNA: TGTGCCAGCAGCTTAACAGGGGCGCATGAGCAGTTCTTC
V: TRBV5-1; size: .; J: TRBJ2-1; D: .; CDR3: CASSLLVEAGEQFF; DNA: TGCGCCAGCAGCTTGCTGGTTGAGGCCGGTGAGCAGTTCTTC
V: TRBV7-9; size: .; J: TRBJ2-1; D: TRBD2; CDR3: CASSRVRAAGVHEQFF; DNA: TGTGCCAGCAGCCGGGTCCGGGCGGCGGGGGTCCATGAGCAGTTCTTC
V: TRBV27; size: .; J: TRBJ2-7; D: .; CDR3: CASSLRGGQVYEQYF; DNA: TGTGCCAGCAGCCTACGGGGGGGACAGGTCTACGAGCAGTACTTC
V: TRBV28; size: .; J: TRBJ2-7; D: .; CDR3: CASSLFPRRNEQYF; DNA: TGTGCCAGCAGTTTATTTCCCCGCCGTAACGAGCAGTACTTC
V: TRBV6-5; size: .; J: TRBJ2-2; D: .; CDR3: CASMGSWNTGELFF; DNA: TGTGCCAGCATGGGGAGTTGGAACACCGGGGAGCTGTTTTTT
V: TRBV28; size: .; J: TRBJ2-7; D: .; CDR3: CASSDSRFYEQYF; DNA: TGTGCCAGCAGTGATTCTAGATTCTACGAGCAGTACTTC
V: TRBV15; size: .; J: TRBJ1-2; D: .; CDR3: CATSRDGSVGSGYGYTF; DNA: TGTGCCACCAGCAGAGATGGCAGCGTAGGGTCGGGGTATGGCTACACCTTC
V: TRBV7-3; size: .; J: TRBJ2-1; D: TRBD2; CDR3: CASSSSGGEQFF; DNA: TGTGCCAGCAGCTCTAGCGGGGGTGAGCAGTTCTTC
V: TRBV6-5; size: .; J: TRBJ2-1; D: TRBD1; CDR3: CASSSGGPEQFF; DNA: TGTGCCAGCAGTTCAGGGGGCCCTGAGCAGTTCTTC
V: TRBV5-1; size: once; J: TRBJ2-7; D: .; CDR3: CASSLAWGAGYEQYF; DNA: TGCGCCAGCAGCTTGGCCTGGGGGGCCGGCTACGAGCAGTACTTC
V: TRBV19; size: .; J: TRBJ1-1; D: .; CDR3: CASSTQDGTEAFF; DNA: TGTGCCAGTAGTACTCAGGATGGAACTGAAGCTTTCTTT
V: TRBV15; size: .; J: TRBJ1-5; D: TRBD1; CDR3: CATSRGDRESQPQHF; DNA: TGTGCCACCAGCAGAGGGGACAGGGAAAGCCAGCCCCAGCATTTT
V: TRBV7-2; size: .; J: TRBJ2-7; D: TRBD1; CDR3: CASSLAGQAEQYF; DNA: TGTGCCAGCAGCTTAGCGGGACAGGCCGAGCAGTACTTC
V: TRBV29-1; size: .; J: TRBJ2-5; D: .; CDR3: CSVERPGQETQYF; DNA: TGCAGCGTTGAAAGGCCGGGACAAGAGACCCAGTACTTC
V: TRBV10-3; size: .; J: TRBJ1-1; D: .; CDR3: CAISEPENTEAFF; DNA: TGTGCCATCAGTGAACCAGAGAACACTGAAGCTTTCTTT
V: TRBV14; size: .; J: TRBJ2-7; D: .; CDR3: CASSLFRTGSYEQYF; DNA: TGTGCCAGCAGTCTTTTTAGGACGGGTTCCTACGAGCAGTACTTC
V: TRBV9; size: .; J: TRBJ2-1; D: TRBD2; CDR3: CASSVGLAGRNEQFF; DNA: TGTGCCAGCAGCGTCGGACTAGCGGGACGCAATGAGCAGTTCTTC
V: TRBV10-1; size: .; J: TRBJ2-2; D: TRBD2; CDR3: CASTSGNTGELFF; DNA: TGCGCCAGCACTAGCGGGAACACCGGGGAGCTGTTTTTT
V: TRBV28; size: .; J: TRBJ1-1; D: .; CDR3: CASSITERGTEAFF; DNA: TGTGCCAGCAGTATAACGGAGAGGGGAACTGAAGCTTTCTTT
V: TRBV25-1; size: .; J: TRBJ1-4; D: .; CDR3: CASSRGVREKLFF; DNA: TGTGCCAGCAGTAGAGGGGTTAGAGAAAAACTGTTTTTT
V: TRBV2; size: .; J: TRBJ2-2; D: .; CDR3: CASRLEWGTGELFF; DNA: TGTGCCAGCAGGCTTGAGTGGGGGACCGGGGAGCTGTTTTTT